The clone carrying this T cell receptor (beta chain) was counted only a few times. The sample originates from a study of early T cells in non-severe SARS-CoV-2 infection. Molecules of cDNA were individually given unique molecular identifiers that were attached to them. TCRdb used MiXCR to reprocess the 5' RACE reads, holding one entry per CDR3 protein. The sample shows tens of thousands of distinct CDR3 sequences, under 8% of them seen only once. The V gene end was trimmed by 2 bases and the J gene end by 4 bases; junction bases not matched to a gene: 6. Germline values: CDR1 MGHRA, CDR2 YSYEKL. The CDR3 consists of 15 residues.

The TCR originated in an adult who was a healthcare worker with PCR-confirmed SARS-CoV-2 infection or an uninfected control (not recorded which). This sequence joins TRBV4-1 and TRBJ2-3; TRBD2 agrees at 7 bases. Source material: whole blood. The CDR3 sequence: CASSQLGLPADTQYF. CDR3 coding DNA: TGCGCCAGCAGCCAATTGGGACTACCCGCAGATACGCAGTATTTT.